This T cell receptor beta chain was sequenced during a study of blood T cell repertoires in COVID-19. Across the whole study: Researchers got acute and convalescent COVID-19 samples from the United States, Italy and Spain. T cells, B-cell-depleted T cells, or PBMCs provided the cDNA or gDNA that served as material.

Under the authors' procedure: How many nucleated cells were present was estimated from reference gene primer amplification. Only in-frame clones appear in the TCRdb table, and some are missing; sequencing was by immunoSEQ multiplex PCR. The V and J calls and clone size were taken over from that table, and D and trimming were inferred from the DNA. The profile shows about 23,000 clones, 94% of them singletons. The CDR3 sequence is 16 residues long. Germline trimming cut 2 bases from V and 7 bases from J; bases unmatched to any gene: 11. Germline CDR1 is LNHNV and CDR2 is YYDKDF (reference sequence). The V call is TRBV15, the J call TRBJ2-1, with 7 positions matching TRBD2. The sequenced sample consisted of peripheral blood. This sequence originates from a woman between 50 and 59 years old with active COVID-19. CDR3 in DNA: TGTGCCACCAGCAGATTAAGCGGGGCGCCCCTAAATGAGCAGTTCTTC. Its protein is CATSRLSGAPLNEQFF.